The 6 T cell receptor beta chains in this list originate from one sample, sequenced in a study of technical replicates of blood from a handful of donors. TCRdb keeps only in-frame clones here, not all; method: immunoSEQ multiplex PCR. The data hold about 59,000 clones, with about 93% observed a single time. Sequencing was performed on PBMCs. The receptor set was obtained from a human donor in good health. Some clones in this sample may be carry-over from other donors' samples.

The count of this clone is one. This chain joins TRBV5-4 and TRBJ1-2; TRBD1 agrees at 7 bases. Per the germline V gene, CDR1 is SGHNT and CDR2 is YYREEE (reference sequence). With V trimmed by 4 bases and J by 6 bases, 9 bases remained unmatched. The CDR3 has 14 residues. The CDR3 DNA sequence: TGTGCCAGCAGCAGGGGACAGTGGGGGGATGGCTACACCTTC. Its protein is CASSRGQWGDGYTF.

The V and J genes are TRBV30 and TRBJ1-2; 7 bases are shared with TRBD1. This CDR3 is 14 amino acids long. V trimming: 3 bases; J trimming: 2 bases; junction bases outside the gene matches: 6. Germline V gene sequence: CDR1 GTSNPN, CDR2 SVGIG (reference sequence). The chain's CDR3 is CAWSRQGSNYGYTF. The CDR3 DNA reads TGTGCCTGGAGCCGACAGGGATCGAACTATGGCTACACCTTC.

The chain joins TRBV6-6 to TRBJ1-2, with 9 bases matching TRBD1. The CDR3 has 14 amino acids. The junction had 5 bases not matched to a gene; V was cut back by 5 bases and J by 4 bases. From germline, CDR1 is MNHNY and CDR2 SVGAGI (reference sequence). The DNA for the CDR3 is TGTGCCAGCAGTAGGACAGGGGCCGTCTATGGCTACACCTTC. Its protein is CASSRTGAVYGYTF.

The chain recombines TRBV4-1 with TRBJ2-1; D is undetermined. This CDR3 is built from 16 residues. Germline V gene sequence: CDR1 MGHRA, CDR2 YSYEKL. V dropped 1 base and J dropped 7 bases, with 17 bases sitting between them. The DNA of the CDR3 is TGCGCCAGCAGCCAAGCCCGCGGAGATCGGTGGAATGAGCAGTTCTTC. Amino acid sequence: CASSQARGDRWNEQFF.

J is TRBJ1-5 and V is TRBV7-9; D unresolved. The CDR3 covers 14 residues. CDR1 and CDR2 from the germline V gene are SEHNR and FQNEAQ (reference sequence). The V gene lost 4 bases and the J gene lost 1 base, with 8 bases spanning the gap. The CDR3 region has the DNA TGTGCCAGCAGCTCCCCCGAGAGCAATCAGCCCCAGCATTTT. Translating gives CASSSPESNQPQHF.

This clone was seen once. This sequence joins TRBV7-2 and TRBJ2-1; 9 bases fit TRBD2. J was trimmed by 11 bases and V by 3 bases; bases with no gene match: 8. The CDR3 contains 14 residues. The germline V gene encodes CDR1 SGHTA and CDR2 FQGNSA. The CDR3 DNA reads TGTGCCAGCAGCTTCATACTAGCGGGCGGGCAGCAGTTCTTC. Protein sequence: CASSFILAGGQQFF.